The T cell receptor beta chain described here comes from a study of blood T cells in healthy people across ages (dated by TCRdb to between 2014 and 2017). In terms of the full investigation: In model experiments, template switching captured about one uniquely barcoded TCR beta cDNA molecule for every two T cells. To track age-related changes in TCR beta repertoire diversity, the study relied on deep sequencing normalized with unique cDNA molecular identifiers. Four age groups were formed from the donors: young (average 16 years), middle-aged (approximately 42), aged (under 70) and long-lived (about 80). To avoid experimental bias, donors of different ages were spread randomly across the sequencing lanes. The study analyzed two additional independent replicas of 1 million unique cDNA reads from the same blood draw for two donors, one aged 18 to 30 and one aged 80 or older.

This clonotype was observed a few times. The antigen this receptor binds is unknown. The sample holds no much larger clone one base away, and base qualities are not on file. Taken from cysteine to phenylalanine, the CDR3 has 14 residues. The CDR3 DNA has 42 bases and is translated from base 1. V loses 3 bases of germline sequence and J loses 6 bases, and the interval between the two ends is 12 bases. Libraries were prepared through 5' RACE. TCRdb records Illumina HiSeq 2500 as the sequencer. A second PCR of about 6 to 11 cycles was run with a J-beta primer mix and a sample-barcoded 5' primer. A unique molecular identifier was introduced onto each TCR beta cDNA molecule by a template-switch 5' adaptor carrying 12 random nucleotides. At least 2.5 million CDR3-containing paired-end reads were obtained from each sample. First-strand cDNA synthesis was performed from all RNA using the Mint cDNA synthesis kit, with priming by a TRBC-specific oligonucleotide. Following uracil-DNA glycosylase treatment, all cDNA underwent a first 18-cycle PCR with the universal primers M1SS and BC2_uni_R. The authors' pipeline ran thus. Normalization of each sample was performed by random selection of 1 million high-quality reads, each carrying a distinct molecular identifier. Instead of being binned into consensus sequences, reads with shared molecular identifiers were discarded. MiTCR, with a Q25 quality threshold and the strictest error-elimination algorithm, was used for CDR3 identification, clonotype clustering and error correction. A nonparametric unseen species model using Euler transformation provided a lower-bound estimate of total TCR beta diversity. TCRdb passed the public sequencing reads through fastp at Q25 and MiXCR, retaining productive beta sequences. Under each unique CDR3 protein, matching rows form one entry showing the most common genes and DNA. These V and J calls derive from TCRdb rather than the authors' analysis. This sample holds around 1,700,000 distinct CDR3 sequences; approximately 28% were observed only once. The leading ten clones occupy roughly 8.2% of the sample.

Points the paper makes about the study in general: Observed TCR beta diversity correlated strongly with the percentage of naive T cells measured by flow cytometry. Because donor CMV infection status was unknown, age-related changes in expanded clonotypes were potentially confounded. Compared with the aged group, the long-lived group had more naive CD4+ T cells, fewer expanded clones and increased TCR diversity, a pattern suggesting age selection. Total diversity estimates from one million sequenced T cells were considered lower bounds and underestimates. Observed TCR beta diversity per million T cells fell roughly linearly with age, and a significant reduction was already apparent by age around 40. Bulk unsorted PBMC profiling prevented conclusive comparison of naive and antigen-experienced compartments.

The donors were some 39 Caucasian individuals from Russia, aged roughly 6 to 100 years, who were systemically healthy. Each donor gave 9 to 10 milliliters of peripheral blood, collected into EDTA-treated Vacutainer tubes. Ficoll-Paque density-gradient centrifugation was used to isolate PBMCs, with at least 6.5 million per sample. Total RNA, at least 6 micrograms per sample, was extracted from PBMCs with Trizol reagent. Naive CD45RAhigh/CD27high T cell percentages were measured by flow cytometry on a PBMC aliquot from every donor. The chain is assembled from TRBV12-3 or TRBV12-4 and TRBJ1-5, with the D segment identity uncertain. Sequencing was carried out using blood. The receptor's source is a woman in her twenties or thirties in good health. Read as DNA, the sequence is TGTGCCAGCAGTTTTGGCTCTTGGGGTCAGCCCCAGCATTTT. This gives the protein CASSFGSWGQPQHF.